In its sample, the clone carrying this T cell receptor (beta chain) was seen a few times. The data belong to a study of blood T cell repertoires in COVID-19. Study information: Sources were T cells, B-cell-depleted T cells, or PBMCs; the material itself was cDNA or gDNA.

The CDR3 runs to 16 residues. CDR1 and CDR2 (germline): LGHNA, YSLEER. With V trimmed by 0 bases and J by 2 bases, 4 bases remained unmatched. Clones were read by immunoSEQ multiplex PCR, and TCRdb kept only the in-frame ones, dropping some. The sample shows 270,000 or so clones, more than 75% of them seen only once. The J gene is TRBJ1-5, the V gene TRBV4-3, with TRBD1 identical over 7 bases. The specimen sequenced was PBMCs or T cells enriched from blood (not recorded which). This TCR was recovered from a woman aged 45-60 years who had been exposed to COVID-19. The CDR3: CASSQEYRGGNQPQHF. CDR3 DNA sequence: TGCGCCAGCAGCCAAGAGTACAGGGGTGGCAATCAGCCCCAGCATTTT.